The text below deals with one T cell receptor beta chain. TCR beta VDJ combinations and CDR3 sequences were profiled from genomic DNA. In TCRdb, the reads were re-called with MiXCR into one record per CDR3 protein. Of more than 70,000 distinct CDR3 sequences detected, approximately 70% appear once; the ten largest clones hold 80% to 90%. By flow cytometry, patients selected for sequencing had shown an expansion of CD8+CD57+ cells. The entry originates in a study of CD8+CD57+ T cells in acquired aplastic anemia. The TCR originated in a human donor with aplastic anemia. The sequenced material came from sorted CD4+, CD8+, or CD8+CD57+ T cells (not recorded which) from PBMCs.

For the CDR3, the DNA is TGTGCCATCAGTGGGACAGGGGCTCCATATAATTCACCCCTCCACTTT. This codes for CAISGTGAPYNSPLHF. The rearrangement joins TRBV10-3 to TRBJ1-6, with TRBD1 matching over 9 bases. V dropped 4 bases and J dropped 4; count of bases not matched to a gene: 5. This CDR3 is built from 16 residues. Germline V gives CDR1 ENHRY, CDR2 SYGVKD.